The 21 T cell receptor beta chains below were found in one sample sequenced in a study of blood T cell repertoires in COVID-19 (dated by TCRdb to 2019 to 2021). The receptor library was made with the immunoSEQ multiplex PCR assay. In its TCRdb copy, this immuneACCESS table keeps in-frame sequences only and misses some clones. Where compared with another copy, unresolved V genes explain less than half of these, and the others have no known cause. This sample lists about 150,000 clones; more than 65% were detected once. 4% to 4.5% of the sample belongs to the ten largest clones. The source material was peripheral blood. These receptors were obtained from a man in his sixties with acute or convalescent COVID-19.

V usage is TRBV5-1 and J usage is TRBJ2-5; TRBD1 might be the D (5 bases). V was clipped by 1 base and J by 2 bases, with 15 bases between them. This CDR3 region has 16 residues. Looked up from germline, CDR1 is SGHRS and CDR2 is YFSETQ. The CDR3 reads CASSLIVHRPQETQYF. For the CDR3, the DNA is TGCGCCAGCAGCTTGATCGTCCACAGGCCGCAAGAGACCCAGTACTTC.

This rearrangement joins TRBV2 to TRBJ1-3; 7 nucleotides align to TRBD1. V was pared by 6 bases and J by 2 bases, with 4 bases of the junction left unmatched. The germline gives CDR1 SNHLY, CDR2 FYNNEI. CDR3 length: 14 residues. Here the CDR3 reads CASRDRATGNTIYF. The CDR3 DNA sequence: TGTGCCAGCAGAGACAGGGCAACTGGAAACACCATATATTTT.

The chain is built from TRBV5-1 and TRBJ2-1; 12 nucleotides agree with TRBD2. The germline gives CDR1 SGHRS, CDR2 YFSETQ. CDR3 size: 16 residues. The V segment lost 4 bases and the J segment 1 base; nucleotides outside the gene matches: 3. Here the CDR3 DNA reads TGCGCCAGCAGCCGAGGGACTAGCGGGTCCTACAATGAGCAGTTCTTC. This codes for CASSRGTSGSYNEQFF.

There are a few counts of this clone. The CDR3 DNA reads as TGTGCCAGCAGCTCCCTAAAGGACACTTATAACTATGGCTACACCTTC. Its translation is CASSSLKDTYNYGYTF. This rearrangement joins TRBV5-4 to TRBJ1-2; a possible D gene is TRBD1 (5 bases). The germline V gene encodes CDR1 SGHNT and CDR2 YYREEE (reference sequence). Trimming pared 3 bases from V and 1 base from J, leaving 16 bases between. The CDR3 spans 16 residues.

This sequence joins TRBV2 and TRBJ1-1; the D gene is possibly TRBD1 (5 bases). The V end lost 2 bases, the J end lost 2 bases, and 9 bases lay between the germline ends. The CDR3 sequence is 14 residues long. Germline-derived CDR1 and CDR2 are SNHLY and FYNNEI. CDR3 loop: CASSELGGNTEAFF. The DNA for the CDR3 is TGTGCCAGCAGTGAATTGGGGGGTAACACTGAAGCTTTCTTT.

This chain joins TRBV12-1 and TRBJ2-2; TRBD2, the table's D call, was not compared with the DNA. TRBV12-1 is a pseudogene. The CDR3 is 19 amino acids. The CDR3 sequence is CASSKYRDSSREETGELFF. The CDR3 nucleotides read TGTGCCAGCAGTAAGTACCGGGACTCCTCTCGCGAGGAGACCGGGGAGCTGTTTTTT.

This clone appeared a single time. The V call is TRBV27, the J call TRBJ1-1, with a weak D call TRBD1 (5 bases). Germline CDR1 reads MNHEY; CDR2 reads SMNVEV (reference sequence). The CDR3 extends over 14 amino acids. With 5 bases removed from V and 1 base from J, the gap between germline ends came to 11 bases. The CDR3 reads CASSLGGKNTEAFF. The CDR3, as DNA: TGTGCCAGCAGTCTGGGGGGTAAGAACACTGAAGCTTTCTTT.

This clone was recorded only once. The J gene is TRBJ2-5, the V gene TRBV18, with 11 positions matching TRBD2. The CDR3 is made up of 13 amino acids. V lost 9 bases and J lost 5; bases outside the gene matches: 5. Germline-derived CDR1 and CDR2 are KGHSH and LQKENI. CDR3 sequence: CASTSGSRETQYF. CDR3 DNA sequence: TGTGCCAGTACTAGCGGGAGTAGGGAGACCCAGTACTTC.

In the case of this clone: The same CDR3 arises from other DNA sequences in this sample as well. This chain joins TRBV12-3 or TRBV12-4 and TRBJ2-5, with 7 positions matching TRBD1. This CDR3 is 13 amino acids long. V lost 5 bases to trimming and J lost 5 bases; unmatched junction nucleotides: 5. As DNA, the CDR3 is TGTGCCAGCAGTCCGACAGGGCGGGAGACCCAGTACTTC. It encodes CASSPTGRETQYF.

Concerning this clone itself: This same CDR3 is encoded by further DNA sequences in the sample. V gene TRBV7-3 combines with J gene TRBJ2-1; 8 bases fit TRBD1. CDR3 length: 15 amino acids. Germline CDR1 SGHTA, CDR2 FQGTGA. J was trimmed by 2 bases and V by 2 bases; bases with no gene match: 2. The CDR3 spells CASSLQQGAYNEQFF. The CDR3 DNA reads TGTGCCAGCAGCTTACAACAGGGGGCCTACAATGAGCAGTTCTTC.

J is TRBJ2-6 and V is TRBV24-1; the D is unclear. Germline CDR1 is KGHDR and CDR2 is SFDVKD. The CDR3 is 15 amino acids. The V end lost 3 bases, the J end lost 1 base, and 6 bases lay between the germline ends. The DNA for the CDR3 is TGTGCCACCAGTGATCCGCGGTCTGGGGCCAACGTCCTGACTTTC. Amino acid sequence: CATSDPRSGANVLTF.

The CDR3, as DNA: TGTGCCAGCAGCAAACAGTATTCTCAGGACTATGAGCAGTTCTTC. Translated: CASSKQYSQDYEQFF. The chain combines TRBV21-1 with TRBJ2-1; the DNA was not compared with TRBD2, the D call given in the table. TRBV21-1 is shown as a pseudogene. The CDR3 has 15 residues.

This clone has just a few counts. The chain couples TRBV23-1 to TRBJ2-7; 7 bases are a match to TRBD2. TRBV23-1 is noted as an ORF with a role that remains uncertain. The CDR3 sequence is 18 residues long. V shed 2 bases, J shed 4 bases, and the junction held 17 bases outside the gene matches. CDR3 bases: TGCGCCAGCAGTCAAGAGCGAGTGTGGCGGGAGTTTTTTTACGAGCAGTACTTC. This translates into CASSQERVWREFFYEQYF.

V usage is TRBV28 and J usage is TRBJ2-7, with 8 positions matching TRBD1. The CDR3 contains 16 residues. Germline V gene sequence: CDR1 MDHEN, CDR2 SYDVKM. V shed 5 bases and J 6 bases; nucleotides not matched to a gene: 15. CDR3: CASSPETGVAVSEQYF. The CDR3 DNA reads as TGTGCCAGCAGTCCGGAGACAGGGGTCGCCGTCAGCGAGCAGTACTTC.

The chain employs TRBV4-2 and TRBJ2-6; tentatively, D is TRBD1 (5 bases). With 0 bases removed from V and 5 bases from J, the gap between germline ends came to 11 bases. Germline V gene data show CDR1 as LGHNA and CDR2 as YNFKEQ. The CDR3 totals 16 residues. CDR3: CASSQDAGNRANVLTF. CDR3 sequence (DNA): TGTGCCAGCAGCCAAGATGCAGGGAATAGGGCCAACGTCCTGACTTTC.

V and J are TRBV19 and TRBJ1-2, with 8 bases identical to TRBD1. The CDR3 contains 13 residues. V was pared by 5 bases and J by 8 bases, with 7 bases of the junction left unmatched. The germline CDR1 and CDR2 sequences are LNHDA and SQIVND (reference sequence). The CDR3 loop reads CASSLTGEGGYTF. The DNA of the CDR3 is TGTGCCAGTAGTCTGACAGGGGAGGGAGGCTACACCTTC.

The genes are TRBV7-2 and TRBJ2-6; TRBD2 matches at 16 bases. CDR3 length equals 18 residues. The germline CDR1 and CDR2 sequences are SGHTA and FQGNSA. Trimming removed 4 bases from V and 3 bases from J; junction bases left unmatched: 3. CDR3 nucleotide sequence: TGTGCCAGCAGCTCGGGACTAGCGGGAGGGTTTGGGGCCAACGTCCTGACTTTC. This codes for CASSSGLAGGFGANVLTF.

This chain joins TRBV6-1 and TRBJ1-2; D uncertain. Germline CDR1 MNHNS, CDR2 SASEGT. This CDR3 region has 17 residues. V was trimmed by 1 base and J by 4 bases, leaving 19 bases between them. The DNA for the CDR3 is TGTGCCAGCAGTGAAGATGACATGCGCTTATTACTCTATGGCTACACCTTC. Amino acids: CASSEDDMRLLLYGYTF.

This rearrangement joins TRBV23-1 to TRBJ2-7; 10 nucleotides agree with TRBD1. TRBV23-1 counts as an open reading frame of uncertain function. Trimming removed 0 bases from V and 3 bases from J; junction bases left unmatched: 5. The CDR3 loop spans 16 amino acids. The CDR3 coding sequence is TGCGCCAGCAGTCAATCGGAGACAGGGGGCTTCTACGAGCAGTACTTC. It yields the protein CASSQSETGGFYEQYF.

This clone was recorded only once. V gene TRBV10-1 combines with J gene TRBJ2-3; 10 bases line up with TRBD2. Germline CDR1 WNHNN, CDR2 SYGVQD (reference sequence). There are 15 residues in the CDR3. Trimming removed 4 bases from V and 1 base from J; junction bases left unmatched: 2. CDR3 amino acids: CASSALAGGTDTQYF. The CDR3 region has the DNA TGCGCCAGCAGTGCCCTAGCGGGAGGCACAGATACGCAGTATTTT.

The gene calls are TRBV5-4 and TRBJ2-1, with 11 bases that match TRBD2. The CDR3 runs to 14 residues. Germline CDR1 SGHNT, CDR2 YYREEE (reference sequence). The V segment lost 4 bases and the J segment 7 bases; nucleotides outside the gene matches: 4. The DNA for the CDR3 is TGTGCCAGCAGCGCGGGACTAGCGGTGAATGAGCAGTTCTTC. This codes for CASSAGLAVNEQFF. Based on the CDR3 plus reference TRBV5-4 and TRBJ2-1, the full variable domain is ETGVTQSPTHLIKTRGQQVTLRCSSQSGHNTVSWYQQALGQGPQFIFQYYREEENGRGNFPPRFSGLQFPNYSSELNVNALELDDSALYLCASSAGLAVNEQFFGPGTRLTVL.